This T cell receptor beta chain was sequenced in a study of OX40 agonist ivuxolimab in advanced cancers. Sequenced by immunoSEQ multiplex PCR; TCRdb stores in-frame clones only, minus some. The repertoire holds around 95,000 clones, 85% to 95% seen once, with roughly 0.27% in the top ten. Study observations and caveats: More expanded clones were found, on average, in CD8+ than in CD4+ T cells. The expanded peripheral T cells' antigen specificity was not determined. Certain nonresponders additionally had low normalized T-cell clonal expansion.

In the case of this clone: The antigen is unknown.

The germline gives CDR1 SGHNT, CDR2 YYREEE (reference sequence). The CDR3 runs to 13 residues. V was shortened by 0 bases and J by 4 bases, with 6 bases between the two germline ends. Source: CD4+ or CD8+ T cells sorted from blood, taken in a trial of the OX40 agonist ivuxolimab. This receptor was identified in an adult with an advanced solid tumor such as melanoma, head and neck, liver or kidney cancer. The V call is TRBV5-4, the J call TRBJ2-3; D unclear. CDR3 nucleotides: TGTGCCAGCAGCTTGGCCTTGGCAGATACGCAGTATTTT. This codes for CASSLALADTQYF.